The clone carrying this T cell receptor beta chain was recorded a few times. Its antigen is not identified. Aged about 6 to 100, donors were systemically healthy Caucasians from Russia. The sample comes from a study of blood T cells in healthy people across ages. Using a J-beta primer mix together with a sample-barcoded 5' primer, a second PCR was run for roughly 6 to 11 cycles. A single record per CDR3 protein comes from TCRdb applying MiXCR to the 5' RACE reads. The data contain fewer than 2,000,000 distinct CDR3 sequences, 30% to 40% of them singletons. Study observations and caveats: Higher diversity, along with more naive CD4+ cells, distinguished long-lived donors from aged donors. Any conclusive comparison of naive versus antigen-experienced cells was prevented by using unsorted PBMCs. With naive T cell percentage, TCR beta diversity showed a strong correlation.

Looked up from germline, CDR1 is MNHEY and CDR2 is SVGAGI. CDR3 size: 14 residues. V lost 5 bases to trimming and J lost 3 bases; unmatched junction nucleotides: 4. Sequenced input: blood. The sequence came from a human donor in good health. The chain is built from TRBV6-5 and TRBJ1-5; 7 bases are shared with TRBD1. The CDR3 nucleotides are TGTGCCAGCAGTCGGGACAGATACAATCAGCCCCAGCATTTT. Amino acids: CASSRDRYNQPQHF.